The 30 T cell receptor beta chains listed next were all sequenced from one sample in a study of identifying expanded T cells in peripheral blood. Profiled with immunoSEQ multiplex PCR; TCRdb holds only in-frame clones, not every one. Here the sample spans 70,000 to 100,000 clones, about 88% being singletons. The sample comprised blood. The receptors were sampled from a person between 18 and 75 years old in good health.

The genes are TRBV15 and TRBJ2-5; 12 bases agree with TRBD2. The germline V gene has CDR1 LNHNV and CDR2 YYDKDF (reference sequence). V lost 3 bases, J lost 4 bases, and 6 bases stayed unmatched. CDR3 length: 16 amino acids. This CDR3 reads CATSSFTSGGTETQYF. CDR3 DNA: TGTGCCACCAGCAGCTTTACTAGCGGGGGGACAGAGACCCAGTACTTC.

This sequence joins TRBV5-1 and TRBJ2-5; D gene uncertain. This CDR3 is 12 amino acids long. V shed 4 bases and J shed 4 bases, with 8 bases lying between them. In germline, CDR1 is SGHRS, CDR2 YFSETQ. The CDR3 nucleotides read TGCGCCAGCAGCGTCGGAGTAGAGACCCAGTACTTC. Residues: CASSVGVETQYF.

The chain uses TRBV2 and TRBJ1-2; D is unclear. This CDR3 is 13 amino acids long. Germline-derived CDR1 and CDR2 are SNHLY and FYNNEI. With 0 bases removed from V and 7 bases from J, the gap between germline ends came to 9 bases. This CDR3 reads CASSEATVPGYTF. The CDR3 coding sequence is TGTGCCAGCAGTGAAGCGACGGTACCTGGCTACACCTTC.

V is TRBV27 and J is TRBJ1-6; a weak D match, TRBD1 (6 bases). Trimming pared 6 bases from V and 5 bases from J, leaving 11 bases between. The CDR3 consists of 14 residues. Germline loops: CDR1 MNHEY, CDR2 SMNVEV (reference sequence). The CDR3 DNA sequence: TGTGCCAGCAGCCGGACAGCTGATAATTCACCCCTCCACTTT. Amino acid sequence: CASSRTADNSPLHF.

This chain joins TRBV6-4 and TRBJ2-7; maybe TRBD2 (5 bases). CDR3 size: 15 residues. Trimming shortened V by 5 bases and J by 2 bases, and 16 bases separated the two germline ends. Germline V gene data show CDR1 as MRHNA and CDR2 as SNTAGT. In nucleotides, the CDR3 is TGTGCCAGCAGTCTTTTCGCGGGCACCGCCTACGAGCAGTACTTC. Amino acids: CASSLFAGTAYEQYF.

The rearrangement uses TRBV7-8 and TRBJ1-1; 7 bases match TRBD1. V lost 5 bases, J lost 4 bases, and 4 bases stayed unmatched. From germline, CDR1 is SGHVS and CDR2 FQNEAQ. CDR3 length: 13 amino acids. CDR3 sequence reads: CASSPQGGTEAFF. CDR3 sequence (DNA): TGTGCCAGCAGCCCGCAGGGGGGCACTGAAGCTTTCTTT.

The genes are TRBV11-2 and TRBJ2-7, with D possibly matching TRBD1 (5 bases). There are 15 residues in the CDR3. V was clipped by 5 bases and J by 6 bases, with 20 bases between them. Germline loops: CDR1 SGHAT, CDR2 FQNNGV. CDR3 coding DNA: TGTGCCAGCAGCCCAGTAACCCCAGGGAAGGTCGAGCAGTACTTC. This codes for CASSPVTPGKVEQYF. The whole variable domain, remainder taken from reference TRBV11-2 and TRBJ2-7, is EAGVAQSPRYKIIEKRQSVAFWCNPISGHATLYWYQQILGQGPKLLIQFQNNGVVDDSQLPKDRFSAERLKGVDSTLKIQPAKLEDSAVYLCASSPVTPGKVEQYFGPGTRLTVT.

The V gene is TRBV7-2, the J gene TRBJ1-3; 7 nucleotides line up with TRBD1. The CDR3 runs 15 residues. CDR1 is SGHTA, CDR2 FQGNSA, per germline. V trimming: 5 bases; J trimming: 0 bases; junction bases outside the gene matches: 4. CDR3 residues: CASSMGDSSGNTIYF. CDR3 nucleotides: TGTGCCAGCAGCATGGGGGACAGCTCTGGAAACACCATATATTTT.

The CDR3 coding sequence is TGTGCCAGCAGCTTAGTGAGTGGACTCGGAAACACCATATATTTT. Residues: CASSLVSGLGNTIYF. The chain is built from TRBV7-2 and TRBJ1-3; D is unclear. CDR3 length: 15 amino acids. Trimming removed 1 base from V and 4 bases from J, with 11 bases in between. Germline loops: CDR1 SGHTA, CDR2 FQGNSA.

The chain recombines TRBV25-1 with TRBJ1-1, with TRBD1 as a possible D gene (5 bases). Germline-derived CDR1 and CDR2 are MGHDK and SYGVNS. V lost 1 base, J lost 6 bases, and 15 bases lay in between. The CDR3 length is 15 residues. The CDR3 DNA reads as TGTGCCAGCAGTGAATCATCCGGACGAGGGGCTGAAGCTTTCTTT. Translated: CASSESSGRGAEAFF.

The chain carries TRBV5-1 and TRBJ2-3; no clear D. With 4 bases removed from V and 0 bases from J, the gap between germline ends came to 3 bases. The germline V gene encodes CDR1 SGHRS and CDR2 YFSETQ. The CDR3 is made up of 12 amino acids. The DNA of the CDR3 is TGCGCCAGCAGCACCAGCACAGATACGCAGTATTTT. This encodes CASSTSTDTQYF.

The gene calls are TRBV2 and TRBJ2-5, with a tentative D call TRBD1 (5 bases). Germline V CDR1 and CDR2: SNHLY, FYNNEI. This CDR3 has 14 residues. The ends were cut back, 0 bases at V and 2 bases at J, with 7 bases in the middle. The CDR3 bases are TGTGCCAGCAGTGAAGCACGACAGCAAGAGACCCAGTACTTC. It yields the protein CASSEARQQETQYF.

This chain links TRBV19 with TRBJ1-1; D not certain. The CDR3 is made up of 13 amino acids. With 3 bases removed from V and 1 base from J, the gap between germline ends came to 6 bases. Germline CDR1 and CDR2: LNHDA and SQIVND (reference sequence). CDR3 region: CASSMEENTEAFF. CDR3 nucleotides: TGTGCCAGTAGTATGGAGGAGAACACTGAAGCTTTCTTT.

The chain recombines TRBV15 with TRBJ1-4; 10 bases line up with TRBD1. Germline V gives CDR1 LNHNV, CDR2 YYDKDF (reference sequence). CDR3 length: 15 residues. V lost 11 bases and J lost 3; bases outside the gene matches: 9. Here the CDR3 reads CASQDRGLSNEKLFF. Here the CDR3 DNA reads TGTGCCTCGCAAGACAGGGGGCTGTCTAATGAAAAACTGTTTTTT.

This sequence joins TRBV27 and TRBJ2-1, with D perhaps matching TRBD1 (6 bases). The germline V gene encodes CDR1 MNHEY and CDR2 SMNVEV (reference sequence). CDR3 length: 15 amino acids. V lost 2 bases to trimming and J lost 5 bases, with 13 bases between them. The DNA for the CDR3 is TGTGCCAGCAGTTTAAGGGACACCGGACACAATGAGCAGTTCTTC. Translating it yields CASSLRDTGHNEQFF.

The rearrangement links TRBV4-1 to TRBJ1-2, with a weak D call TRBD1 (5 bases). Germline assignment: CDR1 MGHRA and CDR2 YSYEKL. V lost 1 base and J lost 0, with 9 bases in between. This CDR3 has 15 amino acids. The CDR3 bases are TGCGCCAGCAGCCAAGGACCGGGGGCTAACTATGGCTACACCTTC. Protein product: CASSQGPGANYGYTF.

The chain couples TRBV28 to TRBJ2-3; D gene ambiguous. V was cut by 1 base and J by 2 bases, with 7 bases left in between. The germline CDR1 and CDR2 sequences are MDHEN and SYDVKM. This CDR3 spans 14 amino acids. CDR3 sequence: CASSLSSHTDTQYF. In DNA, the CDR3 is TGTGCCAGCAGTTTATCGTCGCACACAGATACGCAGTATTTT.

This chain joins TRBV10-3 and TRBJ2-2; 9 bases are shared with TRBD1. Trimming took 4 bases from V and 6 from J; bases not matched to a gene: 6. The CDR3 spans 15 residues. From germline, CDR1 is ENHRY and CDR2 SYGVKD. CDR3 region: CAISGPGQGPGELFF. The CDR3, as DNA: TGTGCCATCAGTGGGCCGGGACAGGGCCCCGGGGAGCTGTTTTTT.

The CDR3 is CASKNALANYGYTF. In DNA form, the CDR3 reads TGTGCCAGCAAAAACGCGCTAGCTAACTATGGCTACACCTTC. The rearrangement links TRBV5-5 to TRBJ1-2; no definite D call. Germline V gene lookup returns CDR1 SGHKS and CDR2 YYEKEE (reference sequence). The CDR3 extends over 14 amino acids. V dropped 6 bases and J dropped 0 bases, with 12 bases sitting between them.

The chain joins TRBV30 to TRBJ2-5, with TRBD1 matching 8 bases. Germline loops: CDR1 GTSNPN, CDR2 SVGIG (reference sequence). The CDR3 has 13 residues. J gave up 7 bases and V 1 base, and 5 bases lay outside the gene matches. The CDR3 here is CAWSGTGPGTQYF. The DNA of the CDR3 is TGTGCCTGGAGTGGGACAGGGCCAGGGACCCAGTACTTC.

The rearrangement uses TRBV5-4 and TRBJ2-7, with 7 bases aligning to TRBD2. The CDR3 has 14 residues. CDR1 and CDR2 from the germline V gene are SGHNT and YYREEE (reference sequence). V shed 0 bases, J shed 4 bases, and the junction held 4 bases outside the gene matches. The CDR3 DNA follows: TGTGCCAGCAGCTTGGAGGGACTATCATACGAGCAGTACTTC. It yields the protein CASSLEGLSYEQYF.

The V gene is TRBV19, the J gene TRBJ1-1; D call uncertain. Germline lookup yields CDR1 LNHDA and CDR2 SQIVND (reference sequence). V was clipped by 0 bases and J by 2 bases, with 7 bases between them. The CDR3 has 14 residues. CDR3 sequence: CASSIDTRNTEAFF. CDR3 bases: TGTGCCAGTAGTATAGACACGAGAAACACTGAAGCTTTCTTT. Together with reference TRBV19 and TRBJ1-1, the CDR3 gives the full variable domain: DGGITQSPKYLFRKEGQNVTLSCEQNLNHDAMYWYRQDPGQGLRLIYYSQIVNDFQKGDIAEGYSVSREKKESFPLTVTSAQKNPTAFYLCASSIDTRNTEAFFGQGTRLTVV.

The chain uses TRBV7-9 and TRBJ1-4; weak D call: TRBD1 (5 bases). Trimming cost V 3 bases and J 8 bases, with 10 bases left between them. The CDR3 consists of 13 residues. From germline, CDR1 is SEHNR and CDR2 FQNEAQ (reference sequence). The CDR3 loop is CASSFAGKEKLFF. As DNA, the CDR3 is TGTGCCAGCAGCTTCGCAGGGAAAGAAAAACTGTTTTTT.

The chain couples TRBV15 to TRBJ2-2; D ambiguous. Germline V gene lookup returns CDR1 LNHNV and CDR2 YYDKDF (reference sequence). CDR3 size: 15 residues. The V end was cut by 8 bases, the J end by 0 bases, with 13 bases between. As DNA, the CDR3 is TGTGCCACCCACACTGGGGTGACGAACACCGGGGAGCTGTTTTTT. Its protein is CATHTGVTNTGELFF. The full variable domain, in which reference TRBV15 and TRBJ2-2 provide the parts outside the CDR3, is DAMVIQNPRYQVTQFGKPVTLSCSQTLNHNVMYWYQQKSSQAPKLLFHYYDKDFNNEADTPDNFQSRRPNTSFCFLDIRSPGLGDTAMYLCATHTGVTNTGELFFGEGSRLTVL.

J is TRBJ2-7 and V is TRBV6-5, with D perhaps matching TRBD2 (6 bases). The CDR3 consists of 15 residues. The germline V gene has CDR1 MNHEY and CDR2 SVGAGI. The ends were cut back, 1 base at V and 0 bases at J, with 10 bases in the middle. DNA for the CDR3: TGTGCCAGCAGTTACTTGGGCGGGGCCTCCTACGAGCAGTACTTC. Its protein product is CASSYLGGASYEQYF.

This rearrangement joins TRBV5-1 to TRBJ2-1; D not resolved. This CDR3 is 16 amino acids long. Looked up from germline, CDR1 is SGHRS and CDR2 is YFSETQ. V lost 0 bases, J lost 0 bases, and 10 bases lay in between. The CDR3 reads CASSLGLFVSYNEQFF. The CDR3 DNA reads as TGCGCCAGCAGCTTGGGGCTTTTCGTCTCCTACAATGAGCAGTTCTTC.

The chain combines TRBV30 with TRBJ1-3; 7 bases agree with TRBD1. Trimming removed 5 bases from V and 0 bases from J; junction bases left unmatched: 13. The CDR3 sequence is 17 residues long. Germline CDR1 is GTSNPN and CDR2 is SVGIG (reference sequence). The CDR3 coding sequence is TGTGCCTGGGCCGGGGGACGGGGACAGAGCTCTGGAAACACCATATATTTT. It yields the protein CAWAGGRGQSSGNTIYF.

The V gene is TRBV5-1, the J gene TRBJ2-7; either TRBD1 or TRBD2 may supply D (5 bases each). Germline assignment: CDR1 SGHRS and CDR2 YFSETQ. The CDR3 sequence is 11 residues long. Trimming pared 4 bases from V and 6 bases from J, leaving 8 bases between. CDR3 loop: CASSVGTEQYF. In nucleotides, the CDR3 is TGCGCCAGCAGCGTCGGGACCGAGCAGTACTTC.

V and J are TRBV5-1 and TRBJ2-5; the D gene is possibly TRBD1 (5 bases). CDR3 size: 14 residues. V lost 5 bases and J lost 0, with 11 bases in between. Per the germline V gene, CDR1 is SGHRS and CDR2 is YFSETQ. CDR3 sequence (DNA): TGCGCCAGCAGATTAGGACATTACCAAGAGACCCAGTACTTC. Protein product: CASRLGHYQETQYF.

This clone showed up just a few times. The identical CDR3 is also encoded by other nucleotide sequences in the sample. The genes are TRBV2 and TRBJ2-2; D may be TRBD1 (6 bases). Germline V gives CDR1 SNHLY, CDR2 FYNNEI. CDR3 length equals 15 residues. Trimming pared 0 bases from V and 4 bases from J, leaving 9 bases between. CDR3 coding DNA: TGTGCCAGCAGTGAAGCCAGAGGGGGCACCGGGGAGCTGTTTTTT. Amino acid sequence: CASSEARGGTGELFF.